This TCR beta chain was identified during a study of regulatory T cells in long-lasting Graves disease. Study findings and constraints: Among samples with persistent disease, TRBV28, TRBJ1-2 and TRBJ2-5 were favored.

Time point denoted: newly diagnosed GD, antithyroid drugs for less than 3 months. The TCR library was made from RNA extracted from PBMCs. Points on this clonotype: Its antigen remains unidentified.

Libraries of TCR beta came from iRepertoire HTBI primers plus Arm-PCR of CDR3 regions. TCRdb re-called the multiplex PCR reads with MiXCR, one entry per CDR3 protein. Seen here are about 240,000 distinct CDR3 sequences, around 20% observed once, and the top ten hold roughly 13%. This CDR3 contains 13 residues. After removal of 3 bases from V and 5 bases from J, the junction contained 2 bases not matched to a gene. Looked up from germline, CDR1 is SNHLY and CDR2 is FYNNEI. The receptor's source is a female donor with Graves disease. Specimen: peripheral blood mononuclear cells (PBMCs), collected at new diagnosis, from a patient treated with antithyroid drugs. This chain links TRBV2 with TRBJ2-3, with 7 bases that match TRBD1. CDR3 sequence reads: CASSDTGVDTQYF. The CDR3 DNA is TGTGCCAGCAGTGACACAGGGGTAGATACGCAGTATTTT.